This TCR beta chain stems from a study of blood T cells in healthy people across ages. Findings and caveats of the study: Leaving the PBMCs unsorted stopped any conclusive comparison of naive versus antigen-experienced cells.

The trim removed 5 bases at V and 2 bases at J, leaving 7 bases unmatched. CDR3 size: 15 residues. Germline CDR1 is SGHDT and CDR2 is YYEEEE. Details on this clonotype: The antigen is undetermined.

Through a sample-barcoded 5' primer and a J-beta primer mix, a second PCR was run for roughly 6 to 11 cycles. One entry per CDR3 protein, called by TCRdb with MiXCR from the 5' RACE reads. The profile shows over 1,200,000 distinct CDR3 sequences, roughly 59% of them singletons. Sequenced sample: blood. The chain couples TRBV5-6 to TRBJ2-1, with TRBD1 identical over 7 bases. This receptor was taken from a man between 18 and 35 years old in good health. The CDR3 nucleotides read TGTGCCAGCAGGGAACAGGGGAATCCCTACAATGAGCAGTTCTTC. Its protein product is CASREQGNPYNEQFF. The full variable domain, its missing parts supplied by reference TRBV5-6 and TRBJ2-1, is DAGVTQSPTHLIKTRGQQVTLRCSPKSGHDTVSWYQQALGQGPQFIFQYYEEEERQRGNFPDRFSGHQFPNYSSELNVNALLLGDSALYLCASREQGNPYNEQFFGPGTRLTVL.